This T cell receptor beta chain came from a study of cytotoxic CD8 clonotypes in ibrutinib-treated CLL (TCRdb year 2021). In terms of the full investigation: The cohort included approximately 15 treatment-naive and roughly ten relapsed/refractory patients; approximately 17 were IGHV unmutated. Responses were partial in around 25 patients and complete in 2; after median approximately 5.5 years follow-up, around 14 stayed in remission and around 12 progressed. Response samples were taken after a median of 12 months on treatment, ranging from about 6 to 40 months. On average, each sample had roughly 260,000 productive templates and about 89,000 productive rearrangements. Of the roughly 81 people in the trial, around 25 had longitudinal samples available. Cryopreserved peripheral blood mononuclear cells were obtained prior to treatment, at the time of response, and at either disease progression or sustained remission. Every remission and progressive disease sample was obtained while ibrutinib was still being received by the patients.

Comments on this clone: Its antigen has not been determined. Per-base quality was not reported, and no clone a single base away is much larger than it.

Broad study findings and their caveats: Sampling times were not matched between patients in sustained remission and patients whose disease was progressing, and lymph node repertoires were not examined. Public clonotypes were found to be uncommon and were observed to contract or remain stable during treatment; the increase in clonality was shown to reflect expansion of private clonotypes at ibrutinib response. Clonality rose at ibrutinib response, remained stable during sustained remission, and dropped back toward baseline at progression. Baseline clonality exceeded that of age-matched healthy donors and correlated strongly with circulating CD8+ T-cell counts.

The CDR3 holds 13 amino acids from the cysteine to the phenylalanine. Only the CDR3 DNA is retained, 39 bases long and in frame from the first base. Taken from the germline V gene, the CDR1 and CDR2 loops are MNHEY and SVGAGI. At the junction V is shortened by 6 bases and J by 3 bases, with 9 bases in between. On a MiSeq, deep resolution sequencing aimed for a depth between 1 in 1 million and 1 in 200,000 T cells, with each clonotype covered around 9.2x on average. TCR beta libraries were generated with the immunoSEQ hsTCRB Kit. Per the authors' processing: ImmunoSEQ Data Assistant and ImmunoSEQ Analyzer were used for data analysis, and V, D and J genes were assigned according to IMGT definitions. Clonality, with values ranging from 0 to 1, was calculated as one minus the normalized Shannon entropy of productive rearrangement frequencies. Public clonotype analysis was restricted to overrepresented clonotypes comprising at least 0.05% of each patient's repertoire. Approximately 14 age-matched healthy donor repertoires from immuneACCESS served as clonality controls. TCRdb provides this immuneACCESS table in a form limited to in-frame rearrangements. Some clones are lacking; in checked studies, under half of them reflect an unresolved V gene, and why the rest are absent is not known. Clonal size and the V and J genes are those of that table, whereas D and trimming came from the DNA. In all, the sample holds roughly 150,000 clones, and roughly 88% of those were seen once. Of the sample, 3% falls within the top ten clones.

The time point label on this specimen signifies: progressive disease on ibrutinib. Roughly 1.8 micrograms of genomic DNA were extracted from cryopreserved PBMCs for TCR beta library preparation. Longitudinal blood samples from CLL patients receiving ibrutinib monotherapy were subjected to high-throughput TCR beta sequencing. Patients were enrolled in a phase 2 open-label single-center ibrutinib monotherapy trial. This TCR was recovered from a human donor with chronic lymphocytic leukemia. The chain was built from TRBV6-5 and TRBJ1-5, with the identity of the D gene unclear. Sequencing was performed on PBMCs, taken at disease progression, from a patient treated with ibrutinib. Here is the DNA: TGTGCCAGCAGCCCGGGGAACAATCAGCCCCAGCATTTT. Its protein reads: CASSPGNNQPQHF.